What follows describes a single T cell receptor beta chain. No antigen is known for it. Other DNA variants within this sample encode the same CDR3. This specimen comes from a study of cytomegalovirus exposure and HLA in healthy donors. General observations from the study: Certain sequence variants were highly shared and formed a cluster, and this cluster was likely a sequencing artifact. In a later analysis, HLA-associated TCR beta chains were more clonally expanded than equally common others. Three CMV-associated chains were confirmed in vitro to be specific for CMV antigens.

Trimming took 6 bases from V and 1 from J, leaving 10 bases between them. The germline V gene has CDR1 LGHNT and CDR2 FRNRAP. There are 13 residues in the CDR3. 60 Vbeta and 13 Jbeta primers were used in PCR. The protocol was immunoSEQ multiplex PCR, while the TCRdb copy is restricted to in-frame clones and leaves out a portion. Of some 130,000 clones listed, roughly 83% are singletons. The genes are TRBV12-5 and TRBJ2-7; no firm D call. This TCR was recovered from a female donor in good health and CMV-seronegative. The specimen was PBMCs. The CDR3 DNA reads TGTGCTAGTGGCCCTCCGGGTTCCTACGAGCAGTACTTC. Protein: CASGPPGSYEQYF. The full variable domain, completed using reference TRBV12-5 and TRBJ2-7, is DARVTQTPRHKVTEMGQEVTMRCQPILGHNTVFWYRQTMMQGLELLAYFRNRAPLDDSGMPKDRFSAEMPDATLATLKIQPSEPRDSAVYFCASGPPGSYEQYFGPGTRLTVT.